The present entry profiles one TCR beta chain with its context. The antigen remains unidentified. TCRdb's copy holds only in-frame clones and misses some; the assay was immunoSEQ multiplex PCR. Seen here are tens of thousands of clones, about 81% observed once, and the top ten hold roughly a sixth. Time point meaning: cycle 4 day 1 (C4D1), after 5 to 7 weeks of nivolumab. Every patient experienced relapse after autologous stem cell transplantation, and brentuximab vedotin exposure varied. CDR3 size: 14 residues. In germline, CDR1 is SNHLY, CDR2 FYNNEI. Trimming left V 2 bases short and J 13 bases short, with 15 bases between. The sample is drawn from a study of PD-1 blockade in classical Hodgkin lymphoma. Overall study context: Nivolumab dosing for patients was 3 mg/kg, administered intravenously every 2 weeks.

Study findings and constraints: It was CD4+ TCR diversity, not CD8+, that rose significantly by C4D1. Baseline diversity was lower in partial responders and progressors than complete responders.

Source: peripheral blood mononuclear cells (PBMCs), taken before the fourth cycle of nivolumab. This receptor was taken from a human donor with classical Hodgkin lymphoma. The rearrangement links TRBV2 to TRBJ1-6; D gene uncertain. CDR3 DNA sequence: TGTGCCAGCAGTGAATTCGGGCAGATGGAGCCCCTCCACTTT. Protein product: CASSEFGQMEPLHF.